Sequencing of this T cell receptor beta chain was carried out in a study of blood T cell repertoires in COVID-19. Across the whole study: PBMCs, B-cell-depleted T cells, or T cells were the source of the cDNA or gDNA that made up the material.

Some clones are missing from TCRdb's copy, which holds only in-frame ones; the method was immunoSEQ multiplex PCR. This table has over 200,000 clones, roughly 85% appearing once. Which cohort a participant joined came from the clinical history participants gave. Recovery among Cohort 3 donors was established by two negative PCRs, clearance, or symptom resolution. Sequenced material: PBMCs or T cells enriched from blood (not recorded which). The receptor was isolated from a woman aged 45-65 years who had recovered from COVID-19.

This CDR3 reads CASSLGLAESYEQYF. CDR3 coding DNA: TGTGCCAGCAGCCTAGGACTAGCGGAGTCCTACGAGCAGTACTTC. The gene calls are TRBV9 and TRBJ2-7; 10 positions match TRBD2. The CDR3 has 15 residues. CDR1 SGDLS and CDR2 YYNGEE come from the germline V gene. After removal of 4 bases from V and 1 base from J, the junction contained 5 bases not matched to a gene.